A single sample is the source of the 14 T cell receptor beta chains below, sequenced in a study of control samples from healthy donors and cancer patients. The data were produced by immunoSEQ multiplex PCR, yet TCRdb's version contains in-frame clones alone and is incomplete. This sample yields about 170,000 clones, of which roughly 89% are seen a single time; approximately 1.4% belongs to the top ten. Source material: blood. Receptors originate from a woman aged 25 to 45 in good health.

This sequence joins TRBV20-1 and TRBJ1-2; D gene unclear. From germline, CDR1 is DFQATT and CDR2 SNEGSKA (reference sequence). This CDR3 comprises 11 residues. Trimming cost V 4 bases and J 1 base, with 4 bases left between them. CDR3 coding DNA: TGCAGTGCTACAGATAACTATGGCTACACCTTC. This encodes CSATDNYGYTF.

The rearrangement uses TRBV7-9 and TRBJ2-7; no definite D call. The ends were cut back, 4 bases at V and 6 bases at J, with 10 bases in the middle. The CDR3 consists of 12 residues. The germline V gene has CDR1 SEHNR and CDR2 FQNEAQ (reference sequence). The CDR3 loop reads CASSSRVSEQYF. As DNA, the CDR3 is TGTGCCAGCAGCTCTAGGGTGTCCGAGCAGTACTTC.

The CDR3, as DNA: TGTGCCAGCAGCCAGGAATCCGGGACAGGGGGCGCCGAGCAGTACTTC. Protein: CASSQESGTGGAEQYF. The chain couples TRBV3-1 (or the pseudogene TRBV3-2) to TRBJ2-7; 12 bases map to TRBD1. CDR3 size: 16 residues. Germline CDR1 is LGHDT and CDR2 is YNNKEL (reference sequence). J lost 6 bases, V lost 3 bases, and 9 bases had no gene match.

The chain's CDR3 is CASSQGTGAYGYTF. The CDR3 nucleotides are TGCGCCAGCAGCCAAGGAACAGGCGCCTATGGCTACACCTTC. V gene TRBV4-1 combines with J gene TRBJ1-2; TRBD1 is a possible D gene (5 bases). There are 14 residues in the CDR3. Trimming removed 1 base at V and 4 bases at J, with 10 bases between. Germline V CDR1 and CDR2: MGHRA, YSYEKL.

CDR3 protein: CASRKDRVTYEQYF. CDR3 nucleotide sequence: TGTGCCAGCAGAAAGGACAGGGTGACCTACGAGCAGTACTTC. The chain has TRBV2 and TRBJ2-7; 8 bases align to TRBD1. This CDR3 spans 14 amino acids. Germline V gene data show CDR1 as SNHLY and CDR2 as FYNNEI. The ends lost 6 bases at V and 2 bases at J; junction bases unmatched: 6.

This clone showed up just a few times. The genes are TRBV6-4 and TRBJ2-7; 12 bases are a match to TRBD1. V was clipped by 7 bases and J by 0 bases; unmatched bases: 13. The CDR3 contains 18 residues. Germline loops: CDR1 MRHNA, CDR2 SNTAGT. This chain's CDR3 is CASILRDRGPLSSYEQYF. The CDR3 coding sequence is TGTGCCAGCATTCTCCGGGACAGGGGGCCCCTGAGCTCCTACGAGCAGTACTTC.

CDR3 DNA sequence: TGTGCCAGTAGTAGCCGGACAGGGGGCTCCTACAATGAGCAGTTCTTC. Translation: CASSSRTGGSYNEQFF. This rearrangement joins TRBV19 to TRBJ2-1; 10 bases are shared with TRBD1. CDR1 and CDR2 from the germline V gene are LNHDA and SQIVND (reference sequence). J lost 0 bases, V lost 4 bases, and 3 bases had no gene match. The CDR3 loop spans 16 amino acids.

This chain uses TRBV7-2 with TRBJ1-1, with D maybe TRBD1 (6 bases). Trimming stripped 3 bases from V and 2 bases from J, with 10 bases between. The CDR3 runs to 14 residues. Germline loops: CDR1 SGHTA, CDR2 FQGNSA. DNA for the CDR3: TGTGCCAGCAGCTTCAGGGGAGGAAACACTGAAGCTTTCTTT. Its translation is CASSFRGGNTEAFF.

The CDR3 region has the DNA TGTGCCAGCAGCGCTAGGAATTCCTACGAGCAGTACTTC. Protein sequence: CASSARNSYEQYF. The J gene is TRBJ2-7, the V gene TRBV7-2; D remains unclear. Trimming took off 5 bases at V and 1 base at J, with 9 bases between the two ends. Germline assignment: CDR1 SGHTA and CDR2 FQGNSA. This CDR3 is built from 13 residues.

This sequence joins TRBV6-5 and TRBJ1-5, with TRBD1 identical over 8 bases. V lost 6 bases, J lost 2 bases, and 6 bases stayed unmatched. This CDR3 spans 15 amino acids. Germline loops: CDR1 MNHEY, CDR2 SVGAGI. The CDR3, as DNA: TGTGCCAGCAGAGCCACAGGGGGGGGCAATCAGCCCCAGCATTTT. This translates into CASRATGGGNQPQHF.

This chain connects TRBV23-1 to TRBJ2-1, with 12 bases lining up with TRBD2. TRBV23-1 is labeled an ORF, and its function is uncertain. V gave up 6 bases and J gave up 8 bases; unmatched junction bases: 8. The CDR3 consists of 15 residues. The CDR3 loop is CASRRLAGDMDEQFF. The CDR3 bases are TGCGCCAGCAGGAGACTAGCGGGAGATATGGATGAGCAGTTCTTC.

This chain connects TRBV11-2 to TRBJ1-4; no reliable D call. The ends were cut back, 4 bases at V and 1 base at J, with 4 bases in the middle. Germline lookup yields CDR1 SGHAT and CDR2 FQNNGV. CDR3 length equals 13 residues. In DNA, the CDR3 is TGTGCCAGCAGCTACAGAACTAATGAAAAACTGTTTTTT. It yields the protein CASSYRTNEKLFF.

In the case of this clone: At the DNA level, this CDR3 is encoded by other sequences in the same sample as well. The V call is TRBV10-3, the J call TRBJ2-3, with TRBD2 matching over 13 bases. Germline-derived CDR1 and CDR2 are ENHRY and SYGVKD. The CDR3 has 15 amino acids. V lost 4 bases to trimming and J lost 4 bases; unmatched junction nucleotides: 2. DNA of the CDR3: TGTGCCATCAGTGGGACTAGCGGGGGCCCAGATACGCAGTATTTT. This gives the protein CAISGTSGGPDTQYF.

As DNA, the CDR3 is TGTGCCAGCAGCCGGGACAGGGTCCACGAGCAGTACTTC. It translates to CASSRDRVHEQYF. The chain is built from TRBV14 and TRBJ2-7; 9 bases agree with TRBD1. This CDR3 spans 13 amino acids. Trimming cost V 4 bases and J 5 bases; bases outside gene matches: 3. Germline lookup yields CDR1 SGHDN and CDR2 FVKESK.